The 18 T cell receptor beta chains presented below share a single source sample, sequenced in a study of T cell changes during pregnancy in multiple sclerosis. Clones were read by immunoSEQ multiplex PCR, and TCRdb kept only the in-frame ones, dropping some. The top ten hold around 6% of the sample, which has 130,000 or so clones, 93% seen once. The sample here was peripheral blood, taken before pregnancy. These receptors were taken from a female donor with multiple sclerosis, enrolled in a pregnancy study.

Note on this clone: The DNA is omitted, as the CDR3 cannot be located on it reliably, and the CDR3 follows TCRdb's listing. The gene calls are TRBV11-2 and TRBJ2-2; the table gives TRBD2 as D, unverified against the DNA. Germline V gene data show CDR1 as SGHAT and CDR2 as FQNNGV. Termini included, the CDR3 measures 17 amino acids. The CDR3 loop is CASSTSGWTSGTGELFF.

The chain employs TRBV9 and TRBJ1-1, with TRBD1 matching over 7 bases. The CDR3 has 13 amino acids. The V gene's germline CDR1 is SGDLS and CDR2 YYNGEE. V was clipped by 8 bases and J by 1 base; unmatched bases: 5. The CDR3: CASAGGTNTEAFF. CDR3 DNA: TGTGCCAGTGCAGGGGGGACGAACACTGAAGCTTTCTTT.

The chain is built from TRBV5-1 and TRBJ2-5, with 8 bases that match TRBD2. V trimming: 2 bases; J trimming: 2 bases; junction bases outside the gene matches: 5. In germline, CDR1 is SGHRS, CDR2 YFSETQ. CDR3 length equals 15 residues. For the CDR3, the DNA is TGCGCCAGCAGCTTCGCCCGGGGGGGACAAGAGACCCAGTACTTC. This sequence encodes CASSFARGGQETQYF.

There are a few counts of this clone. The chain is built from TRBV2 and TRBJ2-1; TRBD2 aligns across 8 bases. After removal of 5 bases from V and 3 bases from J, the junction contained 12 bases not matched to a gene. CDR1 and CDR2 (germline): SNHLY, FYNNEI. The CDR3 spans 17 residues. The CDR3 is CASSYSSLAGVYNEQFF. Written as DNA, the CDR3 is TGTGCCAGCAGTTACAGTAGCCTAGCGGGTGTCTACAATGAGCAGTTCTTC.

The chain couples TRBV7-2 to TRBJ2-2; a weak D match, TRBD1 (6 bases). CDR3 length: 16 residues. V was trimmed by 1 base and J by 7 bases, leaving 16 bases between them. CDR1 and CDR2 (germline): SGHTA, FQGNSA. This CDR3 is CASSLGVWGHGGELFF. DNA for the CDR3: TGTGCCAGCAGCTTAGGGGTGTGGGGGCACGGCGGGGAGCTGTTTTTT.

This chain connects TRBV6-6 to TRBJ2-7, with TRBD2 matching over 11 bases. The ends lost 5 bases at V and 3 bases at J; junction bases unmatched: 9. Germline CDR1 is MNHNY and CDR2 is SVGAGI (reference sequence). CDR3 length: 16 amino acids. The CDR3 loop is CASSQGTSGADYEQYF. CDR3 in DNA: TGTGCCAGCAGTCAAGGGACTAGCGGAGCGGACTACGAGCAGTACTTC.

This chain connects TRBV4-1 to TRBJ1-1, with D tentatively TRBD1 (5 bases). CDR1 and CDR2 (germline): MGHRA, YSYEKL. V lost 1 base, J lost 1 base, and 10 bases lay in between. CDR3 length equals 15 residues. Here the CDR3 reads CASSQAQGQNTEAFF. The CDR3 DNA sequence: TGCGCCAGCAGCCAAGCTCAGGGCCAGAACACTGAAGCTTTCTTT.

V usage is TRBV6-5 and J usage is TRBJ2-7, with D possibly TRBD2 on 6 matching bases. This CDR3 region has 13 residues. Germline V CDR1 and CDR2: MNHEY, SVGAGI. V lost 2 bases, J lost 5 bases, and 10 bases lay in between. The CDR3 here is CASSYGSGDEQYF. CDR3 nucleotide sequence: TGTGCCAGCAGTTACGGTAGCGGAGACGAGCAGTACTTC.

The V and J genes are TRBV5-6 and TRBJ1-1; D gene unclear. Germline V lookup: CDR1 SGHDT, CDR2 YYEEEE. With 7 bases removed from V and 1 base from J, the gap between germline ends came to 14 bases. This CDR3 has 14 residues. CDR3 in DNA: TGTGCCAGCTGGGCGGGGTATAGGAACACTGAAGCTTTCTTT. Translating it yields CASWAGYRNTEAFF. Filled out from reference TRBV5-6 and TRBJ1-1, the complete variable domain reads DAGVTQSPTHLIKTRGQQVTLRCSPKSGHDTVSWYQQALGQGPQFIFQYYEEEERQRGNFPDRFSGHQFPNYSSELNVNALLLGDSALYLCASWAGYRNTEAFFGQGTRLTVV.

The chain uses TRBV9 and TRBJ2-5; D may be TRBD1 (6 bases). Trimming took off 0 bases at V and 5 bases at J, with 11 bases between the two ends. From germline, CDR1 is SGDLS and CDR2 YYNGEE. The CDR3 runs to 14 residues. The CDR3 DNA is TGTGCCAGCAGCGTAGGTAGGGGGTATGAGACCCAGTACTTC. Its translation is CASSVGRGYETQYF.

This clone came up once. This chain uses TRBV5-1 with TRBJ2-6, with D maybe TRBD2 (6 bases). V was clipped by 3 bases and J by 0 bases, with 25 bases between them. The CDR3 covers 21 residues. The germline gives CDR1 SGHRS, CDR2 YFSETQ. The DNA of the CDR3 is TGCGCCAGCAGCTCAAGTCCCGGGACTGACCTCTTAGTCTCTGGGGCCAACGTCCTGACTTTC. This translates into CASSSSPGTDLLVSGANVLTF.

The chain combines TRBV19 with TRBJ2-7; D is uncertain. The CDR3 loop spans 14 amino acids. V was pared by 3 bases and J by 2 bases, with 11 bases between. Looked up from germline, CDR1 is LNHDA and CDR2 is SQIVND (reference sequence). As DNA, the CDR3 is TGTGCCAGTAGTATGGCAGAAAGTCCCTACGAGCAGTACTTC. It codes for CASSMAESPYEQYF.

The rearrangement links TRBV6-6 to TRBJ2-1; 11 positions match TRBD2. The CDR3 has 16 amino acids. The ends lost 2 bases at V and 3 bases at J; junction bases unmatched: 3. Germline V gene sequence: CDR1 MNHNY, CDR2 SVGAGI (reference sequence). The CDR3 here is CASSYLTSGSYNEQFF. CDR3 DNA: TGTGCCAGCAGTTACCTTACTAGCGGGAGCTACAATGAGCAGTTCTTC.

This clone was seen once. V usage is TRBV15 and J usage is TRBJ1-2; no clear D gene. The CDR3 covers 14 residues. From germline, CDR1 is LNHNV and CDR2 YYDKDF (reference sequence). Trimming took off 1 base at V and 8 bases at J, with 14 bases between the two ends. The CDR3 DNA follows: TGTGCCACCAGCAGAGGGTCATTCGAAGAGGGCTACACCTTC. This codes for CATSRGSFEEGYTF.

The gene calls are TRBV7-3 and TRBJ2-7; TRBD1 matches at 8 bases. Looked up from germline, CDR1 is SGHTA and CDR2 is FQGTGA. This CDR3 contains 16 residues. Trimming took 2 bases from V and 2 from J; bases not matched to a gene: 8. CDR3: CASSLQGAGGAYEQYF. The CDR3 DNA reads TGTGCCAGCAGCTTACAGGGGGCAGGAGGGGCCTACGAGCAGTACTTC.

The V gene is TRBV5-1, the J gene TRBJ2-4; TRBD2 is a possible D gene (5 bases). The CDR3 spans 14 residues. Per germline, CDR1 SGHRS and CDR2 YFSETQ. V lost 3 bases, J lost 8 bases, and 15 bases lay in between. The chain's CDR3 is CASSSGPFGDIQYF. In DNA form, the CDR3 reads TGCGCCAGCAGCTCCGGGCCCTTCGGGGACATTCAGTACTTC.

This chain links TRBV18 with TRBJ2-1; TRBD1 agrees at 8 bases. This CDR3 has 16 residues. The germline gives CDR1 KGHSH, CDR2 LQKENI. Germline trimming cut 5 bases from V and 5 bases from J; bases unmatched to any gene: 11. The chain's CDR3 is CASSSTGTGLNNEQFF. The CDR3, as DNA: TGTGCCAGCTCATCCACCGGGACAGGACTTAACAATGAGCAGTTCTTC.

The V and J genes are TRBV4-1 and TRBJ1-1; D perhaps matches TRBD1 (5 bases). Germline lookup yields CDR1 MGHRA and CDR2 YSYEKL. The CDR3 extends over 13 amino acids. Trimming took off 4 bases at V and 6 bases at J, with 12 bases between the two ends. In nucleotides, the CDR3 is TGCGCCAGCAGCCGACCAGGGAAGGCTGAAGCTTTCTTT. This sequence encodes CASSRPGKAEAFF.